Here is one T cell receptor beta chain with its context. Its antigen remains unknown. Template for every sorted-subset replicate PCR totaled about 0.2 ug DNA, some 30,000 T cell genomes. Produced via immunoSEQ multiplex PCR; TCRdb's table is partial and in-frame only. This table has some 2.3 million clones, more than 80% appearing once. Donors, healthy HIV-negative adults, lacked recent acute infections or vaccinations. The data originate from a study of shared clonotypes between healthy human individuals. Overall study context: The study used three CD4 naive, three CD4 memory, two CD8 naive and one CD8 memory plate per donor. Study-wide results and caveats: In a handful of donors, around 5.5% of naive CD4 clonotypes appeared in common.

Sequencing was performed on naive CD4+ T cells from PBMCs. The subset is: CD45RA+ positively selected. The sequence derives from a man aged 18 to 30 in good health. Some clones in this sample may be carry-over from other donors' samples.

CDR3 amino acids: CSVTAGSQLDYEQYF. The DNA for the CDR3 is TGCAGCGTTACTGCCGGGTCCCAACTCGACTACGAGCAGTACTTC. J is TRBJ2-7 and V is TRBV29-1, with D uncertain. The CDR3 has 15 residues. CDR1 and CDR2 (germline): SQVTM, ANQGSEA. The V end lost 5 bases, the J end lost 3 bases, and 20 bases lay between the germline ends.